This T cell receptor (beta chain) was captured by sequencing in a study of vaccination and CD4 T cells after COVID-19. Overall study: Cells were stimulated with overlapping spike peptides from SARS-CoV-2, HCoV-NL63, HCoV-OC43 and HCoV-229E. Cultures acting as controls obtained a CEFX pool, an HIV-1 Nef pool, or no peptide.

Sequenced with the Oncomine TCR Beta short-read assay was DNA taken from cultured CD4+ T cells. In TCRdb, the PCR reads were re-called with MiXCR into one record per CDR3 protein. The sample yields roughly 15,000 distinct CDR3 sequences, around 48% seen once. There are a few counts of this clonotype. The antigen is undetermined. Time point indicated: late sampling 161 to 241 days after vaccination in three convalescent patients. This sample's treatment: approximately nine-day PBMC culture with coronavirus spike peptide pools or control peptides (ViraFEST assay). It was after around eleven days of culture that CD4+ T cells were isolated by negative selection. Material: CD4+ T cells from blood, cultured in vitro, obtained about 7 months after SARS-CoV-2 vaccination. The sequence derives from a human donor who had recovered from COVID-19.

CDR3 coding DNA: TGTGCCAGCAGGCGGACTAGCGGGGGCTCTGGTGAGCAGTTCTTC. Its protein product is CASRRTSGGSGEQFF. This rearrangement joins TRBV6-2 or TRBV6-3 to TRBJ2-1, with 13 positions matching TRBD2. The V segment lost 6 bases and the J segment 9 bases; nucleotides outside the gene matches: 8. CDR1 and CDR2 (germline): MNHEY, SVGEGT. This CDR3 has 15 residues.